This TCR beta chain is drawn from a study of control samples from healthy donors and cancer patients. Germline assignment: CDR1 SNHLY and CDR2 FYNNEI. V lost 6 bases to trimming and J lost 15 bases; unmatched junction nucleotides: 15. The CDR3 consists of 14 residues. TCRdb keeps only in-frame clones here, not all; method: immunoSEQ multiplex PCR. The table includes some 410,000 clones, 75% to 95% detected once. This sequence joins TRBV2 and TRBJ2-1; TRBD2 aligns across 9 bases. The source material was PBMCs. This clonotype was obtained from a man in his forties with head and neck cancer. The CDR3 bases are TGTGCCAGCAGAGAAAGCGTGGTAGCGGGAGTACCGTTCTTC. This sequence encodes CASRESVVAGVPFF.